These 19 T cell receptor beta chains were all obtained from the same sample, sequenced in a study of breast tumors, draining lymph nodes, adjacent tissues (dated by TCRdb to the mid-2010s). The axillary draining lymph nodes of breast cancer patients were the source of the lymph node samples. The library was produced with multiplex PCR. TCRdb names Illumina HiSeq 2000 as the instrument used. Starting from the raw public reads, TCRdb applied fastp trimming at Q25, assembled clones with MiXCR and retained in-frame beta chains. Every distinct CDR3 protein forms one entry, paired with its most common genes and DNA. For this sample there are about 130,000 distinct CDR3 sequences; about 20% appear just once. The ten most abundant clones make up roughly 2% of the sample. The sample taken for sequencing was axillary lymph node tissue. The receptors were gathered from a female donor with breast cancer. Some clones in this sample may be carry-over from other donors' samples.

Regarding this clonotype: A much more abundant neighbour one base away suggests this may be a read error. The chain carries TRBV13 and TRBJ2-2; maybe TRBD2 (5 bases). Germline V CDR1 and CDR2: PRHDT, FYEKMQ (reference sequence). There are 11 residues in the CDR3. CDR3 coding DNA: TGTGCCAGCAGTCGGGCCGGGGAGCTGTGTTTT. This encodes CASSRAGELCF.

This clonotype came up many times. This chain joins TRBV20-1 and TRBJ2-7, with unresolved D. V was trimmed by 5 bases and J by 2 bases, leaving 13 bases between them. CDR1 DFQATT and CDR2 SNEGSKA come from the germline V gene (reference sequence). The CDR3 is 13 residues long. CDR3 nucleotides: TGCAGTGCTGCCGGCGATGCCCCCTACGAGCAGTACTTC. Residues: CSAAGDAPYEQYF.

This clonotype occurred many times. This chain joins TRBV9 and TRBJ2-3; a weak D match, TRBD1 (6 bases). This CDR3 is built from 16 residues. V lost 2 bases and J 3 bases, leaving 16 bases between the germline ends. Germline CDR1 and CDR2: SGDLS and YYNGEE. The CDR3 DNA is TGTGCCAGCAGCGTTGGGGCAGGGGCGCGTACAGATACGCAGTATTTT. Its translation: CASSVGAGARTDTQYF.

This clonotype occurred many times. CDR3 sequence: CASSIPSGRALVGPHNEQFF. CDR3 DNA: TGTGCCAGTAGTATTCCTAGCGGGAGGGCCCTCGTCGGCCCGCACAATGAGCAGTTCTTC. The gene calls are TRBV19 and TRBJ2-1; 12 bases map to TRBD2. Trimming removed 3 bases from V and 5 bases from J; junction bases left unmatched: 17. The CDR3 is 20 amino acids. The V gene's germline CDR1 is LNHDA and CDR2 SQIVND (reference sequence).

The genes are TRBV30 and TRBJ1-2, with 9 nucleotides matching TRBD1. The CDR3 contains 17 residues. J gave up 0 bases and V 2 bases, and 10 bases lay outside the gene matches. Germline values: CDR1 GTSNPN, CDR2 SVGIG (reference sequence). The DNA for the CDR3 is TGTGCCTGGAGTAAAACCGGGACAGGGCCTTCTAACTATGGCTACACCTTC. Protein product: CAWSKTGTGPSNYGYTF.

The chain combines TRBV6-1 with TRBJ2-7, with unresolved D. CDR3 length: 14 amino acids. Germline V gives CDR1 MNHNS, CDR2 SASEGT. V lost 4 bases and J lost 2, with 12 bases in between. The CDR3 bases are TGTGCCAGCAGTGGGCCAGAGGTCCCCTACGAGCAGTACTTC. The encoded protein is CASSGPEVPYEQYF.

This clonotype has ten or more counts. The rearrangement joins TRBV10-1 to TRBJ2-7; 7 nucleotides line up with TRBD1. The CDR3 loop spans 15 amino acids. CDR1 is WNHNN and CDR2 is SYGVQD in the germline V gene (reference sequence). The J segment lost 3 bases and the V segment lost 2 bases, leaving 7 bases of the junction unmatched. CDR3 sequence: CASSEMTGTSYEQYF. DNA for the CDR3: TGCGCCAGCAGTGAGATGACAGGGACAAGCTACGAGCAGTACTTC.

Of note for this clonotype: This may come from a read error, since a much larger clone is one base off. The rearrangement links TRBV11-2 to TRBJ2-3, with a possible D match to TRBD2 (5 bases). Trimming removed 5 bases from V and 11 bases from J, with 23 bases in between. Germline V lookup: CDR1 SGHAT, CDR2 FQNNGV. This CDR3 is 15 amino acids long. The CDR3 spells CASSTSVARGVKQYF. CDR3 nucleotide sequence: TGTGCCAGCAGCACCTCGGTGGCTCGGGGAGTGAAGCAGTATTTT.

This clonotype was found many times. The V gene is TRBV29-1, the J gene TRBJ2-5; 9 nucleotides match TRBD2. There are 12 residues in the CDR3. Trimming removed 8 bases from V and 5 bases from J; junction bases left unmatched: 6. In germline, CDR1 is SQVTM, CDR2 ANQGSEA. The CDR3, as DNA: TGCAGCCAGCGGGGGGCGGGTGAGACCCAGTACTTC. Translation: CSQRGAGETQYF.

This clonotype was seen at least ten times. The rearrangement uses TRBV12-5 and TRBJ2-1; TRBD1 matches 11 bases. CDR1 LGHNT and CDR2 FRNRAP come from the germline V gene. V lost 7 bases and J lost 6; bases outside the gene matches: 8. This CDR3 has 15 amino acids. The CDR3 loop reads CASAVDRGLVNEQFF. CDR3 nucleotides: TGTGCTAGTGCCGTGGACAGGGGGCTAGTCAATGAGCAGTTCTTC.

This clonotype was seen many times. The chain is built from TRBV9 and TRBJ2-3, with 10 bases fitting TRBD1. Germline assignment: CDR1 SGDLS and CDR2 YYNGEE. The CDR3 covers 17 residues. V dropped 6 bases and J dropped 0; count of bases not matched to a gene: 10. CDR3 nucleotides: TGTGCCAGCACCCTAAGAGGGGACAGGGGTAGCACAGATACGCAGTATTTT. Translation: CASTLRGDRGSTDTQYF. The full variable domain, completed using reference TRBV9 and TRBJ2-3, is DSGVTQTPKHLITATGQRVTLRCSPRSGDLSVYWYQQSLDQGLQFLIQYYNGEERAKGNILERFSAQQFPDLHSELNLSSLELGDSALYFCASTLRGDRGSTDTQYFGPGTRLTVL.

Comment on this clonotype: A much larger clone differs by one base, so this may be a read error. V and J are TRBV15 and TRBJ1-4; possibly TRBD1 for D (6 bases). The germline CDR1 and CDR2 sequences are LNHNV and YYDKDF (reference sequence). The CDR3 is 15 amino acids. The CDR3 DNA is TGTGCCATCAGCAAAACACAGGGCTTTAATGAAAAACTGTTTTTT. The encoded protein is CAISKTQGFNEKLFF. The complete variable domain, with remaining parts taken from reference TRBV15 and TRBJ1-4, reads DAMVIQNPRYQVTQFGKPVTLSCSQTLNHNVMYWYQQKSSQAPKLLFHYYDKDFNNEADTPDNFQSRRPNTSFCFLDIRSPGLGDTAMYLCAISKTQGFNEKLFFGSGTQLSVL.

This clonotype was seen more than once but under ten times. The chain uses TRBV4-1 and TRBJ2-3; 7 positions match TRBD2. The germline CDR1 and CDR2 sequences are MGHRA and YSYEKL. CDR3 size: 16 residues. Trimming took 1 base from V and 1 from J; bases not matched to a gene: 5. The CDR3 loop is CASSQGRGRGTDTQYF. In nucleotides, the CDR3 is TGCGCCAGCAGCCAAGGTCGGGGGAGGGGCACAGATACGCAGTATTTT.

Many counts were recorded for this clonotype. The rearrangement links TRBV30 to TRBJ2-7; unclear D gene. Germline CDR1 GTSNPN, CDR2 SVGIG (reference sequence). V was pared by 4 bases and J by 6 bases, with 10 bases between. This CDR3 spans 11 amino acids. DNA for the CDR3: TGTGCCTGGACGGACGGCCGCGAGCAGTACTTC. It encodes CAWTDGREQYF.

This clonotype occurred many times. V is TRBV5-1 and J is TRBJ2-7; TRBD2 matches at 10 bases. The CDR3 covers 16 residues. J lost 0 bases, V lost 4 bases, and 7 bases had no gene match. Germline V CDR1 and CDR2: SGHRS, YFSETQ. The CDR3 spells CASSPRAGGNSYEQYF. The DNA of the CDR3 is TGCGCCAGCAGCCCCCGAGCGGGGGGGAACTCCTACGAGCAGTACTTC.

The table lists this clonotype with a few counts. This could be a read error, since a much larger clone is one nucleotide away. This chain joins TRBV11-1 and TRBJ2-3, with D possibly being TRBD2 (6 bases). V shed 5 bases and J shed 8 bases, with 11 bases lying between them. Germline assignment: CDR1 SGHAT and CDR2 FQDESV (reference sequence). The CDR3 is 12 amino acids. In DNA form, the CDR3 reads TGTGCCAGCAGCGCGACTAGAGGTACGCAGTATTTT. This encodes CASSATRGTQYF.

A remark on this clonotype: This may be a read error: a much more frequent sequence differs by one nucleotide. This chain connects TRBV20-1 to TRBJ2-7, with TRBD2 identical over 7 bases. The CDR3 totals 14 residues. After removal of 6 bases from V and 2 bases from J, the junction contained 10 bases not matched to a gene. The germline gives CDR1 DFQATT, CDR2 SNEGSKA (reference sequence). The CDR3 region is CSALRRESAYEQYF. CDR3 sequence (DNA): TGCAGTGCATTGCGGCGGGAGAGCGCCTACGAGCAGTACTTC.

This clonotype was counted ten times or more. The chain uses TRBV29-1 and TRBJ2-3, with a weak D call TRBD2 (6 bases). The CDR3 spans 16 residues. Trimming pared 0 bases from V and 2 bases from J, leaving 15 bases between. Germline V gene sequence: CDR1 SQVTM, CDR2 ANQGSEA. CDR3 amino acids: CSVEDLVAGFTDTQYF. CDR3 in DNA: TGCAGCGTTGAAGATCTTGTGGCGGGGTTCACAGATACGCAGTATTTT.

This clonotype occurred many times. V is TRBV24-1 and J is TRBJ2-3; 7 nucleotides match TRBD2. The CDR3 is 16 amino acids. In germline, CDR1 is KGHDR, CDR2 SFDVKD. Losses at the gene ends were 3 bases for V and 3 bases for J; bases not matched to a gene: 8. DNA for the CDR3: TGTGCCACCAGTGATGGGGGGGGGTATAGGACAGATACGCAGTATTTT. This codes for CATSDGGGYRTDTQYF.